The text below deals with one T cell receptor (beta chain). Many counts were recorded for this clonotype. The target of this receptor is not known. The sample holds no much larger clone one base away, and base qualities are not on file. The TCR beta CDR3 regions were amplified from RNA transcripts. For the first round of RT-PCR on the TCR CDR3, the HTBI primer set was used together with the Qiagen OneStep RT-PCR kit. Libraries were constructed in a second round of multiplex PCR, after which size selection and purification were carried out. The libraries were sequenced on an Illumina HiSeq2000 using paired-end 100 bp reads. For the original study's pipeline: Raw data were processed with SOAPnuke, discarding reads with adapters, uncalled bases, mean Phred below 15, or no exact constant-primer or identifier match. COPE v1.2.5 was used to merge high-quality paired reads, and clonotypes were defined as unique nucleotide sequences. Clonotypes were aligned to IMGT TRBV, TRBD and TRBJ reference segments using MiTCR v1.1. Only V-J combinations with frequency above 0.0001, covering about 99% of repertoires, were analysed. A TCS score was defined as the ratio of F50 (clonal expansion) to E x V (chaos), with BLOSUM62-based TCRdist applied between CDR3 peptides within each V-J. Welch's t-statistics and random forest reduced around 510 V-J features to roughly 13, which were used in a naive Bayes classifier (R e1071). TCRdb redid the processing of the public reads, applying fastp at Q25 and MiXCR, and retained in-frame beta chains. Merged by CDR3 protein, the rows form single entries marked with the most common genes and DNA. The V and J calls shown here were made by TCRdb, not taken from the authors' results. The sample table records a few hundred thousand distinct CDR3 sequences; less than 25% of these occur just once. The leading ten clones occupy approximately 26% of the sample.

Stable Graves' hyperthyroidism was defined as the absence of progression to ophthalmopathy over 18 months of follow-up. Hyperthyroidism patients were aged 18 to 65 years and newly diagnosed, with disease duration of less than 2 months. The study excluded patients with uncontrolled infections, other autoimmune diseases, pregnancy or lactation. Clinical symptoms, serum thyroxine and TRAb, thyroid ultrasound, and orbital computed tomography formed the basis for the diagnoses. Ficoll-Paque density gradient centrifugation was used to isolate PBMCs from around 10 ml of fresh peripheral blood. Total RNA was extracted with Trizol reagent, and quality was checked on an Agilent 2100 Bioanalyzer. The sample originates from a study of T cells in Graves' hyperthyroidism and ophthalmopathy (dated by TCRdb to about 2019). General notes on the study: Peripheral blood samples were taken at the time of initial diagnosis, prior to any treatment. A discovery cohort of about a hundred patients, about 43 with Graves' ophthalmopathy and 57 with stable Graves' hyperthyroidism, was used to find distinguishing TCR V-J signatures. An independent validation cohort of around 19 hyperthyroidism patients and about 15 patients who later progressed to ophthalmopathy tested prospective prediction of ophthalmopathy. For training and testing, the 100 or so patients in the discovery cohort were randomly divided in a 7:3 ratio. In addition, the study compared T-cell repertoires in thyroid tissue and in blood from roughly 6 Graves' hyperthyroidism patients. Once sampling was done, hyperthyroidism patients were given methimazole at a starting dose of 30 mg daily, whereas ophthalmopathy patients were given high-dose intravenous methylprednisolone. The paper reports TCR Vbeta CDR3 sequencing of approximately 140 peripheral blood samples: approximately 43 ophthalmopathy, fewer than 85 hyperthyroidism and 17 progressor patients. The paper as a whole reports these results and caveats: A model built on a 13 V-J signature distinguished ophthalmopathy from stable hyperthyroidism, reaching around 90% sensitivity and 81.08% specificity in cross-validation and 80%/75% in testing. In validation, the model predicted progression to ophthalmopathy a median of about 6.8 months before onset, with about 64% sensitivity and 72.22% specificity. Sample size was not statistically predetermined, and blinding of investigators to group allocation was not performed. Most expanded thyroid clonotypes (frequency above 0.001) were also detected in blood, a finding suggesting that blood repertoires may reflect thyroid immune responses.

Trimming at the junction amounts to 0 bases on V and 1 base on J, and the germline ends lie 5 bases apart. CDR1 and CDR2 (KGHDR, SFDVKD) derive from the germline V gene. The CDR3, from cysteine to phenylalanine, totals 15 residues. The kept DNA is CDR3 alone, 45 bases in frame from the first base. The rearranged chain carries TRBV24-1 and TRBJ2-2; the D gene is unclear. Sequencing input: blood. The sequence derives from a man aged 18 to 29 with Graves' hyperthyroidism. The CDR3 sequence is CATSDLDGNTGELFF. The sequence in DNA is TGTGCCACCAGTGATTTGGACGGGAACACCGGGGAGCTGTTTTTT.